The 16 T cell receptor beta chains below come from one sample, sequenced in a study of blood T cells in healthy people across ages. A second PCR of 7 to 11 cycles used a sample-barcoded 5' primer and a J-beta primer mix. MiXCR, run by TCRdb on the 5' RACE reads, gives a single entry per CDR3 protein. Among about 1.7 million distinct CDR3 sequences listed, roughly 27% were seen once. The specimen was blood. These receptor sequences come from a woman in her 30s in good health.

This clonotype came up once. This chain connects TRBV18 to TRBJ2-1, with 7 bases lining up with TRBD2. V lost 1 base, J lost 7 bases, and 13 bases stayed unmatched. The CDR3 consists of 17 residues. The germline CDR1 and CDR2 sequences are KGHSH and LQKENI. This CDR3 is CASSPRFGGSGRNEQFF. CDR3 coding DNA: TGTGCCAGCTCACCACGATTTGGGGGGTCCGGGAGGAATGAGCAGTTCTTC.

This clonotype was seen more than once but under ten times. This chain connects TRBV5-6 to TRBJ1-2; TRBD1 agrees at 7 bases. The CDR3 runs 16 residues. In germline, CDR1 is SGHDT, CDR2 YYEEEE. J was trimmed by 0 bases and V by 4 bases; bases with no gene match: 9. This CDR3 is CASSTSGTAANYGYTF. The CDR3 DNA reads TGTGCCAGCAGCACCAGCGGGACAGCAGCTAACTATGGCTACACCTTC.

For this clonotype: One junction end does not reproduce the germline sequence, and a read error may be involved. DNA of the CDR3: TGCAGTGCTTTACCGGGACAGGGTTATAATTCACCCTTCCACTTT. Protein: CSALPGQGYNSPFHF. V is TRBV20-1 and J is TRBJ1-6, with TRBD1 matching 9 bases. This CDR3 is built from 15 residues. CDR1 and CDR2 (germline): DFQATT, SNEGSKA (reference sequence).

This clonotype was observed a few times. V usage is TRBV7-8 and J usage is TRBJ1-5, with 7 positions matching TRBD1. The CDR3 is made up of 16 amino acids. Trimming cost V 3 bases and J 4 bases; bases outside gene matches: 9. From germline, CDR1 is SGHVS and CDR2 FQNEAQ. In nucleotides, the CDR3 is TGTGCCAGCAGCTTCTTAGCCCAGGGGGGGAATCAGCCCCAGCATTTT. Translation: CASSFLAQGGNQPQHF.

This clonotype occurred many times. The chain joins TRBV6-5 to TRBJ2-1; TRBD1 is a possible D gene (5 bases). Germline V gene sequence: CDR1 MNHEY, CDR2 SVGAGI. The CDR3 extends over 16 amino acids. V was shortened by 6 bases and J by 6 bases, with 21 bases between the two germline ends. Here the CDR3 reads CASRRQVASRGNEQFF. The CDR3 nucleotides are TGTGCCAGCAGACGCCAAGTAGCTTCTAGGGGCAATGAGCAGTTCTTC.

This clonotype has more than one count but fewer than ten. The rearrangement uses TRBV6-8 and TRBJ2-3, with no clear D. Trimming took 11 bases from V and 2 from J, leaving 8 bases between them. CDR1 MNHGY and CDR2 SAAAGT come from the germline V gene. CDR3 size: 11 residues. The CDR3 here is CAVSHTDTQYF. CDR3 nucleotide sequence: TGTGCCGTTTCGCACACAGATACGCAGTATTTT.

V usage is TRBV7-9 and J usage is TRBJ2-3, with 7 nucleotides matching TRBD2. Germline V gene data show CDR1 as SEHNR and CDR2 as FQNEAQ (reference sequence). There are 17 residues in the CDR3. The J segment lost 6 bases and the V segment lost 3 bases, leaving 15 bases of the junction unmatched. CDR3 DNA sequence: TGTGCCAGCAGCTTCTCGAGCAGCGGGGAGGTGTGGGATACGCAGTATTTT. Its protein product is CASSFSSSGEVWDTQYF.

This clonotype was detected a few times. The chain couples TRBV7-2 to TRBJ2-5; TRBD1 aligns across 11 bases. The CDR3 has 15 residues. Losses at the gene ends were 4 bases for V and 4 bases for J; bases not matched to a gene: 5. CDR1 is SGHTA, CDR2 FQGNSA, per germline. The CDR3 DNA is TGTGCCAGCAGCTGGGGGGGACAGGGGGGAGAGACCCAGTACTTC. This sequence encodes CASSWGGQGGETQYF.

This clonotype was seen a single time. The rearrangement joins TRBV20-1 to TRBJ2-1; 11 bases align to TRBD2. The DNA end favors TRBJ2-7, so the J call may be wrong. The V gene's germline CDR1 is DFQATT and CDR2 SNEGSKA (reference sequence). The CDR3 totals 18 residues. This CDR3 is CSARAVAGGQISYNEQYF. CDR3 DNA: TGCAGTGCTAGAGCTGTAGCGGGAGGGCAGATTTCCTACAATGAGCAGTACTTC.

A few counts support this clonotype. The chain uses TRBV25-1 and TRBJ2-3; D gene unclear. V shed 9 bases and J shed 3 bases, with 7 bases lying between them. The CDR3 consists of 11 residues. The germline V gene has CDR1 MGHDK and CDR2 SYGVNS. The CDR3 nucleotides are TGTGCCAGTGCAGTTACAGATACGCAGTATTTT. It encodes CASAVTDTQYF. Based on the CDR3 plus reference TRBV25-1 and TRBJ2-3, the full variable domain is EADIYQTPRYLVIGTGKKITLECSQTMGHDKMYWYQQDPGMELHLIHYSYGVNSTEKGDLSSESTVSRIRTEHFPLTLESARPSHTSQYLCASAVTDTQYFGPGTRLTVL.

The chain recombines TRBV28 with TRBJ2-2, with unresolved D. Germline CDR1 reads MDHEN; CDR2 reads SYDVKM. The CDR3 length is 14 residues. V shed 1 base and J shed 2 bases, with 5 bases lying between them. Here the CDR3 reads CASSLLRNTGELFF. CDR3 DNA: TGTGCCAGCAGTTTATTAAGAAACACCGGGGAGCTGTTTTTT.

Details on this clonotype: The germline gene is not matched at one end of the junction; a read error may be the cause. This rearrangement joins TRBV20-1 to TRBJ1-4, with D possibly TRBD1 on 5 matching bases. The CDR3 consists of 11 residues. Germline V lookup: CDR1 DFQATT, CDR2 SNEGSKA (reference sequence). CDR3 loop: CSAKGVEKRFF. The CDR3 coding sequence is TGCAGTGCTAAAGGGGTTGAAAAACGGTTTTTT.

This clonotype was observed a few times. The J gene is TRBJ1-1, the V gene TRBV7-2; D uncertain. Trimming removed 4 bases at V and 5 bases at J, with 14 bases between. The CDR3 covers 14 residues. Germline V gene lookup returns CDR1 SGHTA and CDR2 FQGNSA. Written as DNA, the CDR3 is TGTGCCAGCAGCTCGGTACGGGGAAGAACTGAAGCTTTCTTT. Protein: CASSSVRGRTEAFF.

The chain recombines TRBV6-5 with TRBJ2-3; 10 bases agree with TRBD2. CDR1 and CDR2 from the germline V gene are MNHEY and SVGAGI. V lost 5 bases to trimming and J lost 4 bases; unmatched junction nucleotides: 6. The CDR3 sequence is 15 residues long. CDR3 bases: TGTGCCAGCAGTCGTAGCGGGGGGCAAGCAGATACGCAGTATTTT. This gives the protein CASSRSGGQADTQYF.

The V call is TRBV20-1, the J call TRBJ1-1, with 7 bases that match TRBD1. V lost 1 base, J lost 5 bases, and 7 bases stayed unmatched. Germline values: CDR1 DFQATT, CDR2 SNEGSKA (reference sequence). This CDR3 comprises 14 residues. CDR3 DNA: TGCAGTGCTAGAGGGCCAGGGGGTGGTACTGAAGCTTTCTTT. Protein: CSARGPGGGTEAFF.

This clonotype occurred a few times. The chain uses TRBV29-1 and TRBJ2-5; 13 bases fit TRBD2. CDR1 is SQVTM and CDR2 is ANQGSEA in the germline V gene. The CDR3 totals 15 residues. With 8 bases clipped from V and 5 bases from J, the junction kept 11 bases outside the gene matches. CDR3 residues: CSFDTSGRAWETQYF. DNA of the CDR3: TGCAGCTTCGACACTAGCGGGAGGGCCTGGGAGACCCAGTACTTC.